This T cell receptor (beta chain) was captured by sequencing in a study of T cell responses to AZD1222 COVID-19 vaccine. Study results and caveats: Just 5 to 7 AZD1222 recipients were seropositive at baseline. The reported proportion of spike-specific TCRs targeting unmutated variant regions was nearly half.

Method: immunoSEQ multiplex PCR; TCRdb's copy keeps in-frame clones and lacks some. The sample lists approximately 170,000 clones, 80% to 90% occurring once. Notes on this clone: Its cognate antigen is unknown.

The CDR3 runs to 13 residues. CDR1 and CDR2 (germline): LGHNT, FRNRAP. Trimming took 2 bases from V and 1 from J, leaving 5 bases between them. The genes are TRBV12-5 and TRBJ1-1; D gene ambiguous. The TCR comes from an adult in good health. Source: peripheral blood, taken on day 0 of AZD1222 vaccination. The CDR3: CASGLPPNTEAFF. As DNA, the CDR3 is TGTGCTAGTGGTTTGCCCCCGAACACTGAAGCTTTCTTT.